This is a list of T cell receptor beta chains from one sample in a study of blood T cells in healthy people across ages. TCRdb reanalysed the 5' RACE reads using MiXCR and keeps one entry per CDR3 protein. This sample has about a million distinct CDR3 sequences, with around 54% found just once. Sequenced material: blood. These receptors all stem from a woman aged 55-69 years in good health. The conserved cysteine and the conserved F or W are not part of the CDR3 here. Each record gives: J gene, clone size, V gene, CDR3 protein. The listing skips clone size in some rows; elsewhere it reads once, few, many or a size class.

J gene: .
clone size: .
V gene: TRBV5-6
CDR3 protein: ASSLPGLGRPEQY

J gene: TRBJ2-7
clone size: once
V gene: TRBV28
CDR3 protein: ASSPTRPGSYEQY

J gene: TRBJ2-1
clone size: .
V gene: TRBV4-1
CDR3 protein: ASNPSGSNEQF

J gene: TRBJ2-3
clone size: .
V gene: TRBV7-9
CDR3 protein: ASSSNRLKTGVGDTQY

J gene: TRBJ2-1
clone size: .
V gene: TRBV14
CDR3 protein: ASSPTPRASGGSHNEQF

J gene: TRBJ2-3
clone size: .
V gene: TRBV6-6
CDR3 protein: ASSYSRDSSTDTQY

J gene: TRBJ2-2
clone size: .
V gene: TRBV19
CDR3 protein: ASSITTGGTGELF

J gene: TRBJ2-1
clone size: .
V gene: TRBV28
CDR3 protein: ASSLYPGRPNNEQF

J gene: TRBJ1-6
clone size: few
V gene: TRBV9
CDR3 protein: ASSVVAIGSPLH

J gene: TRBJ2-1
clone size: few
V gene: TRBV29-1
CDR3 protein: SVEVVPGNEQF

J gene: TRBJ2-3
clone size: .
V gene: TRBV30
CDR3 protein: ARRRTAPSTDTQY

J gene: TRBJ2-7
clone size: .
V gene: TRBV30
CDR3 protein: AWSVGRVSYEQY

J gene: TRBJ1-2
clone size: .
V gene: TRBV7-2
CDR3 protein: ASSLDRGMGGYT

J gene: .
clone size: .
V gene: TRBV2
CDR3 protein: ASRVGRAYEQY

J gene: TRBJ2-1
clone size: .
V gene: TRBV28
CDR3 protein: ASSLLTSGISYNEQF

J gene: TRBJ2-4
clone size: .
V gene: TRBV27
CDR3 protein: ASSLSNSNRNAQY

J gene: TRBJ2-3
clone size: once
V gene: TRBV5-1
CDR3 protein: ASSLEAGTQY

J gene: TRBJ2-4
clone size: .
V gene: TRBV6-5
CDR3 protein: ASSLVRTGATQEQY

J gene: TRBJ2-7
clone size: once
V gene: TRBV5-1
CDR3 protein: ASSLGGQGVPYEQY

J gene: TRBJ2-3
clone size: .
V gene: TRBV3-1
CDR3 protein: ASSGTSGSSDTQY

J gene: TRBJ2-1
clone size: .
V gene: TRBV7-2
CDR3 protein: ASSRVGGPYNEQF

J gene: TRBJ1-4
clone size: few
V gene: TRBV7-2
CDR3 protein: ASSLGLLEKLF

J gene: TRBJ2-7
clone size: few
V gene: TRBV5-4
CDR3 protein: ASSLGWAADEQY

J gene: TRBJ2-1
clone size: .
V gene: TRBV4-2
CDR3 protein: ASSQDLFGYNEQF

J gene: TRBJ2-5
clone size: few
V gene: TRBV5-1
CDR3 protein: ASSLALFRETQY

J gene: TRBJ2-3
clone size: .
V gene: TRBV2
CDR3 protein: ASSEWADTQY

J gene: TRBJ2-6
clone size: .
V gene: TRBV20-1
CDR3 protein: SARDPATSGANALT

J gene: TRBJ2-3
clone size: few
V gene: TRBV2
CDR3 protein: ASSAQYFGNTQY

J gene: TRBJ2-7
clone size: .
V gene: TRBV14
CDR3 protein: ASSRDSSREQY

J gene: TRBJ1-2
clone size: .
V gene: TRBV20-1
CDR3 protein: SARRKGTGQGYGYT

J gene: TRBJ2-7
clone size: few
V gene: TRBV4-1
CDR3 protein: ASSPRTGDRSEQY

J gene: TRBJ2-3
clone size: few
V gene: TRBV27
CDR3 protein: ASNYLGSTDTQY

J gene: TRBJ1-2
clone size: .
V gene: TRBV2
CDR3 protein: ASSTDGNYGYT

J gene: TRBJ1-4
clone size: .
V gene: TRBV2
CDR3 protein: ASSVSQSEKLF

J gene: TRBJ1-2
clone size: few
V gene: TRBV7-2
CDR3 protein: ASSLNRRDPYGYT

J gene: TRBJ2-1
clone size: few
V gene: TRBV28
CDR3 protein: ASSLWGSYNEQF

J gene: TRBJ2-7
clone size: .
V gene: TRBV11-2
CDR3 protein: ASSSLAGGLSYEQY

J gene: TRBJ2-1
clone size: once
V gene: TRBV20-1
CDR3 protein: SARYFWGSGSHEQF

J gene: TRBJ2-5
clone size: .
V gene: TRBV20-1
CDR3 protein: SALVRLGLAGDGHRRKETQY

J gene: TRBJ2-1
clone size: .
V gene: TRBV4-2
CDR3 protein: ASSQEDRGHNEQF

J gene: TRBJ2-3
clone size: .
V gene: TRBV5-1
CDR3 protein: ASSLALPGGLADTQY

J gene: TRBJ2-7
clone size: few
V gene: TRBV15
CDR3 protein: ATSRAPQGNQYEQY

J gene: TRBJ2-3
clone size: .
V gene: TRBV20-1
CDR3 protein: SARGLAGVGITDTQY

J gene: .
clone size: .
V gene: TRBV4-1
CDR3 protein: ASSQSGTGFDEQY

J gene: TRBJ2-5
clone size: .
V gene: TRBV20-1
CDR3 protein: SAGLTSGRAELRETQY

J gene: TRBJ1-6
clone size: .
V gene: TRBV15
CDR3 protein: ATSRVEGISPLH

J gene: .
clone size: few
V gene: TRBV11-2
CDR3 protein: ASSSSGSSYNEQY

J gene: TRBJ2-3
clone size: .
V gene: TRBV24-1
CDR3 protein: ATSDLGTGLTDTQY

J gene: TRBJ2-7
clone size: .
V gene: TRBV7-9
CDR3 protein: ASSLDRGGHYEQY

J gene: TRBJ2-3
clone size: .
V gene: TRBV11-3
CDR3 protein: ASSSSRGDTQY